The next 8 T cell receptor beta chains were all read from a single sample in a study of shared clonotypes between healthy human individuals. As defined, naive CD8 cells were CD45RO-negative and positively selected for CCR7, with terminally differentiated effector memory CD45RA+ cells excluded. Sequenced by immunoSEQ multiplex PCR; TCRdb stores in-frame clones only, minus some. The data contain 700,000 to 950,000 clones, just over 95% of them singletons. Material: naive CD8+ T cells sorted from blood. Receptors were obtained from a man younger than 40 in good health.

The gene calls are TRBV29-1 and TRBJ2-7; TRBD1 aligns across 9 bases. Germline trimming cut 5 bases from V and 1 base from J; bases unmatched to any gene: 3. From germline, CDR1 is SQVTM and CDR2 ANQGSEA. This CDR3 has 13 amino acids. The CDR3 is CSVRTGESYEQYF. CDR3 DNA sequence: TGCAGCGTTAGGACAGGGGAGTCCTACGAGCAGTACTTC.

The V call is TRBV7-2, the J call TRBJ2-7; 10 nucleotides align to TRBD2. CDR1 is SGHTA and CDR2 is FQGNSA in the germline V gene. The CDR3 contains 18 residues. V dropped 2 bases and J dropped 0; count of bases not matched to a gene: 10. The chain's CDR3 is CASSLLIAGGPSSYEQYF. In DNA, the CDR3 is TGTGCCAGCAGCTTATTGATAGCGGGAGGCCCGAGCTCCTACGAGCAGTACTTC.

The V call is TRBV9, the J call TRBJ1-2; a possible D gene is TRBD1 (5 bases). Between the trimmed V and J ends, which lost 5 bases and 4 bases, there was a span of 15 bases. The CDR3 has 14 residues. CDR1 and CDR2 from the germline V gene are SGDLS and YYNGEE. Here the CDR3 DNA reads TGTGCCAGCAGAGGTCGGGACGCCACCTATGGCTACACCTTC. It yields the protein CASRGRDATYGYTF.

The chain carries TRBV7-2 and TRBJ2-5; 7 bases agree with TRBD2. This CDR3 has 16 residues. Germline assignment: CDR1 SGHTA and CDR2 FQGNSA. Trimming removed 4 bases from V and 4 bases from J; junction bases left unmatched: 12. CDR3 loop: CASSSTGGASGETQYF. DNA of the CDR3: TGTGCCAGCAGCTCCACAGGCGGGGCTAGCGGAGAGACCCAGTACTTC.

CDR3 in amino acids: CATGLTYGYTF. CDR3 DNA: TGTGCCACCGGACTGACGTATGGCTACACCTTC. The rearrangement links TRBV6-5 to TRBJ1-2; D is unresolved. V was clipped by 10 bases and J by 5 bases, with 11 bases between them. The length of the CDR3 is 11 residues. The germline CDR1 and CDR2 sequences are MNHEY and SVGAGI.

The chain carries TRBV21-1 and TRBJ2-1. TRBV21-1 is reported as a pseudogene. CDR3 size: 16 residues. In DNA, the CDR3 is TGTGCCAGCAGCAATAAGGGCGGAGCCAAATACAATGAGCAGTTCTTC. Its translation is CASSNKGGAKYNEQFF.

Notes on this clone: Different DNA sequences within this sample yield the same CDR3. V is TRBV7-9 and J is TRBJ1-3; TRBD1 agrees at 7 bases. V was clipped by 5 bases and J by 2 bases; unmatched bases: 3. From germline, CDR1 is SEHNR and CDR2 FQNEAQ (reference sequence). The CDR3 spans 14 residues. The CDR3 region has the DNA TGTGCCAGCAGCCCAACAGGGGCTGGAAACACCATATATTTT. It yields the protein CASSPTGAGNTIYF.

The V and J genes are TRBV30 and TRBJ2-1; D might be TRBD1 (6 bases). Germline assignment: CDR1 GTSNPN and CDR2 SVGIG (reference sequence). The germline V and J ends were trimmed by 0 bases and 4 bases, with 19 bases remaining between them. The CDR3 totals 17 residues. DNA for the CDR3: TGTGCCTGGAGTGTACTTCCAGGGGCGACTCCGTACAATGAGCAGTTCTTC. Translation gives CAWSVLPGATPYNEQFF.